Each of the 13 T cell receptor beta chains below was sequenced from the same sample in a study of blood T cells in healthy people across ages. A second PCR of about 6 to 11 cycles used a sample-barcoded 5' primer and a J-beta primer mix. TCRdb reprocessed the 5' RACE reads via MiXCR and lists one record per CDR3 protein. The repertoire includes 1.5 million to 2 million distinct CDR3 sequences, around 50% of them detected once, and over 2% sits in the top ten. The sequenced sample was blood. The source of these receptors is a woman in her forties in good health.

This clonotype has only a few counts. V gene TRBV7-2 combines with J gene TRBJ2-1; TRBD1 agrees at 9 bases. CDR1 and CDR2 (germline): SGHTA, FQGNSA. The length of the CDR3 is 15 residues. Trimming cost V 5 bases and J 1 base; bases outside gene matches: 3. CDR3 DNA sequence: TGTGCCAGCAGCAGGGACAGGGAATCCTACAATGAGCAGTTCTTC. This gives the protein CASSRDRESYNEQFF. The full variable domain, rest sourced from reference TRBV7-2 and TRBJ2-1, is GAGVSQSPSNKVTEKGKDVELRCDPISGHTALYWYRQSLGQGLEFLIYFQGNSAPDKSGLPSDRFSAERTGGSVSTLTIQRTQQEDSAVYLCASSRDRESYNEQFFGPGTRLTVL.

The chain uses TRBV3-1 and TRBJ2-3; the D gene is possibly TRBD2 (5 bases). The V gene lost 6 bases and the J gene lost 1 base, with 11 bases spanning the gap. The CDR3 loop spans 14 amino acids. Germline V gene lookup returns CDR1 LGHDT and CDR2 YNNKEL (reference sequence). The CDR3 here is CASSRLLGTDTQYF. CDR3 bases: TGTGCCAGCAGTCGACTACTAGGCACAGATACGCAGTATTTT.

J is TRBJ2-1 and V is TRBV20-1, with D unresolved. V lost 0 bases and J 10 bases, leaving 7 bases between the germline ends. CDR3 length: 11 residues. CDR1 and CDR2 from the germline V gene are DFQATT and SNEGSKA (reference sequence). The DNA of the CDR3 is TGCAGTGCTAGAGATCCTCAGGAGCAGTTCTTC. It specifies CSARDPQEQFF.

This clonotype appeared once. This chain links TRBV6-2 or TRBV6-3 with TRBJ2-6; TRBD2 might be the D (7 bases). Between the trimmed V and J ends, which lost 5 bases and 0 bases, there was a span of 17 bases. Germline V gene lookup returns CDR1 MNHEY and CDR2 SVGEGT. The CDR3 runs to 18 residues. The CDR3 coding sequence is TGTGCCAGCAGTCCCAGCCGGGGGGCTCCCTCTGGGGCCAACGTCCTGACTTTC. Its translation is CASSPSRGAPSGANVLTF.

The chain links TRBV6-5 to TRBJ1-6, with 9 bases that match TRBD1. With 7 bases clipped from V and 10 bases from J, the junction kept 11 bases outside the gene matches. The CDR3 consists of 15 residues. Germline values: CDR1 MNHEY, CDR2 SVGAGI. The CDR3 region is CASKPNRGLGSPLHF. The CDR3 DNA reads TGTGCCAGCAAACCGAACAGGGGGCTTGGATCACCCCTCCACTTT.

This clonotype was observed at least ten times. A read error may account for a junction end that differs from germline. This chain uses TRBV3-1 with TRBJ2-1; no reliable D call. Germline V gene sequence: CDR1 LGHDT, CDR2 YNNKEL (reference sequence). The CDR3 runs 12 residues. The CDR3 sequence: CASSRTDNEQFF. CDR3 DNA sequence: TGCGCCAGCAGCCGGACGGACAATGAGCAGTTCTTC.

The V call is TRBV20-1, the J call TRBJ1-6; a weak D match, TRBD1 (5 bases). Germline-derived CDR1 and CDR2 are DFQATT and SNEGSKA (reference sequence). V shed 3 bases and J shed 2 bases, with 5 bases lying between them. This CDR3 contains 13 residues. The CDR3: CSARTAYNSPLHF. The CDR3 nucleotides are TGCAGTGCTAGGACAGCCTATAATTCACCCCTCCACTTT.

This clonotype came up a few times. V gene TRBV29-1 combines with J gene TRBJ2-3; D is ambiguous. Germline V gives CDR1 SQVTM, CDR2 ANQGSEA. The V end was cut by 5 bases, the J end by 0 bases, with 9 bases between. This CDR3 has 13 amino acids. The CDR3 sequence is CSVPRASTDTQYF. The CDR3 region has the DNA TGCAGCGTTCCCAGAGCTAGCACAGATACGCAGTATTTT.

V gene TRBV29-1 combines with J gene TRBJ1-2; D gene ambiguous. CDR3 size: 13 residues. The V end was cut by 3 bases, the J end by 6 bases, with 14 bases between. From germline, CDR1 is SQVTM and CDR2 ANQGSEA. The CDR3 DNA reads as TGCAGCGTTGATGATCGGGGTAGGGATGGCTACACCTTC. Translated, it gives CSVDDRGRDGYTF.

The chain joins TRBV29-1 to TRBJ1-1; no reliable D call. From germline, CDR1 is SQVTM and CDR2 ANQGSEA. Trimming cost V 3 bases and J 3 bases, with 8 bases left between them. This CDR3 has 12 amino acids. Written as DNA, the CDR3 is TGCAGCGTTGAGGGCAGCGACACTGAAGCTTTCTTT. Its protein product is CSVEGSDTEAFF.

This clonotype was detected only a few times. This sequence joins TRBV18 and TRBJ2-5; no clear D gene. Trimming left V 2 bases short and J 0 bases short, with 7 bases between. Germline assignment: CDR1 KGHSH and CDR2 LQKENI. The CDR3 loop spans 14 amino acids. The CDR3 here is CASSPRVYQETQYF. The CDR3 region has the DNA TGTGCCAGCTCACCAAGGGTGTACCAAGAGACCCAGTACTTC.

The V call is TRBV5-1, the J call TRBJ2-4; TRBD1 matches 7 bases. CDR3 length equals 15 residues. With V trimmed by 4 bases and J by 4 bases, 8 bases remained unmatched. CDR1 and CDR2 from the germline V gene are SGHRS and YFSETQ. CDR3: CASSRQGELKNIQYF. The CDR3 bases are TGCGCCAGCAGCCGGCAGGGGGAGCTTAAAAACATTCAGTACTTC.

This clonotype was counted only a few times. V gene TRBV4-1 combines with J gene TRBJ1-2; no reliable D call. V lost 3 bases and J 1 base, leaving 18 bases between the germline ends. This CDR3 contains 17 residues. CDR1 and CDR2 from the germline V gene are MGHRA and YSYEKL. The CDR3 DNA follows: TGCGCCAGCAGCCAGATTCCAGGCGGACCCGTTAACTATGGCTACACCTTC. Its protein is CASSQIPGGPVNYGYTF.